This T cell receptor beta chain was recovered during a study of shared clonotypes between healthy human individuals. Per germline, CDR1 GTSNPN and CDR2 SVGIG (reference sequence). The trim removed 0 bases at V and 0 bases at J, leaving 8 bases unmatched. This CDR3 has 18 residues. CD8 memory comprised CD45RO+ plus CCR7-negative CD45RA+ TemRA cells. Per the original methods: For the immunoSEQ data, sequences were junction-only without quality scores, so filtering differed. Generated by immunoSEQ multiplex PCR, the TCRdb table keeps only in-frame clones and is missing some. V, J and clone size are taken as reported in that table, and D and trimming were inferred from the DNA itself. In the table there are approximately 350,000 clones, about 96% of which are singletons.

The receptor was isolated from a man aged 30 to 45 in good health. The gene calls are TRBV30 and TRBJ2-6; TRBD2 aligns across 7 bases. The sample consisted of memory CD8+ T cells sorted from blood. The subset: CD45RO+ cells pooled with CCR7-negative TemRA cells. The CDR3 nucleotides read TGTGCCTGGAGTGTTATAGAACCGGGGGGCTCTGGGGCCAACGTCCTGACTTTC. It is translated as CAWSVIEPGGSGANVLTF.